The rows below give T cell receptor beta chains drawn from one sample of a study of cytomegalovirus exposure and HLA in healthy donors. The method was immunoSEQ multiplex PCR; TCRdb's version includes in-frame clones alone and lacks a portion of them. The sample features 49,000 or so clones, with roughly a quarter in its top ten. Sequenced material: PBMCs. These receptor sequences come from a man in his forties in good health and CMV-seropositive. CDR3s include the opening cysteine and the closing phenylalanine or tryptophan. The D gene is left open where the match is weak.

j_gene	d_gene	len	v_gene	CDR3aa	CDR3nt
TRBJ2-7	NA	14	TRBV5-1	CASSPGGAAREQYF	TGCGCCAGCAGCCCTGGTGGAGCCGCCCGCGAGCAGTACTTC
TRBJ1-4	TRBD1	18	TRBV5-1	CASRPVRGQGAFNEKLFF	TGCGCCAGCCGCCCAGTTAGGGGACAGGGGGCGTTTAATGAAAAACTGTTTTTT
TRBJ2-1	TRBD2	15	TRBV29-1	CSSGLAGGNYNEQFF	TGCAGCTCCGGACTAGCGGGAGGGAACTACAATGAGCAGTTCTTC
TRBJ2-5	TRBD1	15	TRBV19	CASSGDRGPSETQYF	TGTGCCAGTAGCGGGGACAGGGGGCCTTCAGAGACCCAGTACTTC
TRBJ1-2	NA	13	TRBV5-1	CASSLEGAHGYTF	TGCGCCAGCAGCTTGGAAGGGGCTCACGGCTACACCTTC
TRBJ1-2	TRBD1	16	TRBV11-2	CASSPTGTDWGNGYTF	TGTGCCAGCAGCCCCACCGGGACAGATTGGGGGAATGGCTACACCTTC
TRBJ2-1	TRBD2	17	TRBV19	CASSIDSGTSGRNEQFF	TGTGCCAGTAGTATAGACTCCGGGACTAGCGGGAGAAATGAGCAGTTCTTC
TRBJ2-6	NA	18	TRBV27	CASSLGGPPSSGANVLTF	TGTGCCAGCAGTTTAGGGGGCCCGCCCTCCTCTGGGGCCAACGTCCTGACTTTC
TRBJ2-1	NA	15	TRBV5-1	CASSLPTGDDNEQFF	TGCGCCAGCAGCTTGCCGACGGGAGACGACAATGAGCAGTTCTTC
TRBJ1-4	NA	15	TRBV7-9	CASAPGGPANEKLFF	TGTGCCAGCGCCCCGGGGGGCCCTGCTAATGAAAAACTGTTTTTT
TRBJ2-2	NA	16	TRBV30	CAWSAQGLSFTGELFF	TGTGCCTGGAGTGCGCAGGGCCTATCCTTCACCGGGGAGCTGTTTTTT
TRBJ1-1	NA	13	TRBV7-3	CASSSREATEAFF	TGTGCCAGCAGTTCGAGGGAAGCCACTGAAGCTTTCTTT
TRBJ2-7	TRBD1	15	TRBV30	CAWSVLGTGLHEQYF	TGTGCCTGGAGTGTCCTCGGGACAGGGCTCCACGAGCAGTACTTC
TRBJ2-7	NA	14	TRBV5-1	CASSLTQVTYEQYF	TGCGCCAGCAGCCTAACGCAGGTGACCTACGAGCAGTACTTC
TRBJ1-6	TRBD1	14	TRBV7-6	CASSSGQGNSPLHF	TGTGCCAGCAGCTCGGGACAGGGGAATTCACCCCTCCACTTT
TRBJ2-3	NA	13	TRBV29-1	CSEITGFTDTQYF	TGCAGCGAAATTACAGGGTTCACAGATACGCAGTATTTT
TRBJ2-5	TRBD2	14	TRBV6-5	CASSYSGGQETQYF	TGTGCCAGCAGTTATAGCGGGGGCCAAGAGACCCAGTACTTC
TRBJ2-7	TRBD2	15	TRBV7-2	CASSIRTSGGDEQYF	TGTGCCAGCAGCATTCGGACTAGCGGGGGAGATGAGCAGTACTTC
TRBJ2-1	TRBD2	15	TRBV7-9	CASSSPGLAYNEQFF	TGTGCCAGCAGCTCCCCGGGACTAGCCTACAATGAGCAGTTCTTC